The present TCR beta chain was sequenced within a study of T cells after yellow fever vaccination. The ends were cut back, 3 bases at V and 0 bases at J, with 18 bases in the middle. This CDR3 comprises 18 residues. Germline CDR1 is SQVTM and CDR2 is ANQGSEA. From the 5' RACE reads, TCRdb called clonotypes with MiXCR, one entry per CDR3 protein. The sample lists 550,000 to 750,000 distinct CDR3 sequences; 13% were seen once. This receptor was identified in a man aged 25-40 years who received the YFV17D yellow fever vaccine. The chain is built from TRBV29-1 and TRBJ2-6, with D unclear. The material sequenced was PBMCs, taken on the day of the yellow fever booster vaccination. The CDR3 coding sequence is TGCAGCGTTGACGGTACAACCCTTCCTTCCTCTGGGGCCAACGTCCTGACTTTC. Its protein is CSVDGTTLPSSGANVLTF.